This T cell receptor (beta chain) was sequenced for a study of blood T cell repertoires in COVID-19. Only in-frame clones appear in the TCRdb table, and some are missing; sequencing was by immunoSEQ multiplex PCR. The table includes 30,000 or so clones, roughly 90% detected once. Germline V gene sequence: CDR1 SGHAT, CDR2 FQNNGV. This CDR3 region has 14 residues. The V end was cut by 1 base, the J end by 3 bases, with 10 bases between. This chain links TRBV11-2 with TRBJ2-7; perhaps TRBD2 as D (6 bases). Material: peripheral blood. This receptor was obtained from a human donor in a cohort sampled during active COVID-19. CDR3 in DNA: TGTGCCAGCAGCTTAGGAGTGGGGGGCTACGAGCAGTACTTC. Its protein is CASSLGVGGYEQYF.